Listed here is a single T cell receptor beta chain. This could be a read error, since a much larger clone is one nucleotide away. The authors built bulk TCR libraries by previously described methods with listed TCR primers. From the PCR reads, TCRdb called clonotypes with MiXCR, one entry per CDR3 protein. This sample yields about 630,000 distinct CDR3 sequences, of which around 25% are seen a single time; 0.7% to 0.95% belongs to the top ten. This CDR3 has 15 amino acids. CDR1 is MNHEY, CDR2 SMNVEV, per germline (reference sequence). This sample is drawn from a study of molecular identifiers for immune sequencing clone quantification.

Input material: naive CD8+ T cells from blood, with Jurkat cell RNA spiked in. Subset noted: FACS-sorted CD8+CD4-CCR7+CD45RA+ naive T cells. The sequence was collected from a human donor in good health. Some libraries in this study had Jurkat cell RNA spiked in. V usage is TRBV27 and J usage is TRBJ1-4; D may be TRBD1 (5 bases). The CDR3 DNA follows: TGTGCCAGCAGTTTACAGGGAACAACTAATGAAAAACTGGTTTTT. The encoded protein is CASSLQGTTNEKLVF.